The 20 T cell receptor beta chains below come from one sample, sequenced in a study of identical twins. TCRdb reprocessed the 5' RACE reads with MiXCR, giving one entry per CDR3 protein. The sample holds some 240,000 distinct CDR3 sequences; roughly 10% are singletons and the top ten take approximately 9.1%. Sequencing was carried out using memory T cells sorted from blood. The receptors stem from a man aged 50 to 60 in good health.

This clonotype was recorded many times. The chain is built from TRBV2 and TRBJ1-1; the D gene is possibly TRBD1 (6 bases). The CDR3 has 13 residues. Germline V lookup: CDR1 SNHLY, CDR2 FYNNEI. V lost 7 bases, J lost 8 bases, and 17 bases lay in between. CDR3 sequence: CASNGGGHIEAFF. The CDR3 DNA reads TGTGCCAGCAATGGAGGGGGGCATATCGAAGCTTTCTTT.

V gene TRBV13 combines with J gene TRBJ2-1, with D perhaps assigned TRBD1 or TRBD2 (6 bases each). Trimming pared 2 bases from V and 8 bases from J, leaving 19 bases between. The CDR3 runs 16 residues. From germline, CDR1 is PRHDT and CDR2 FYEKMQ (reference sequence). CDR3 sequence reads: CASSLRLGGILHEQFF. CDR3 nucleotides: TGTGCCAGCAGCTTAAGATTGGGGGGCATACTTCATGAGCAGTTCTTC.

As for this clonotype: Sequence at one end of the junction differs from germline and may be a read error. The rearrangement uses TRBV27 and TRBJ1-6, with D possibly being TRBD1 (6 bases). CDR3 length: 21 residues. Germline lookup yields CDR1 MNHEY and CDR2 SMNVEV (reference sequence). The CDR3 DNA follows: TGTGCTAGCAGTTTATCGAGCGAGCTTCGACAGGCGCGGCCCTATAATTCACCCCTCCACTTT. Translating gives CASSLSSELRQARPYNSPLHF.

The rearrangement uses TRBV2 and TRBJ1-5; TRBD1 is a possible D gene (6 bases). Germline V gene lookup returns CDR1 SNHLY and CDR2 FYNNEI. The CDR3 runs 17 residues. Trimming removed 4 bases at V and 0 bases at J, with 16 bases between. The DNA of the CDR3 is TGTGCCAGCAGTGGCTCCGACAGGATCTATAGCAATCAGCCCCAGCATTTT. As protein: CASSGSDRIYSNQPQHF. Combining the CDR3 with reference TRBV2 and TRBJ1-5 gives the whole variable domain EPEVTQTPSHQVTQMGQEVILRCVPISNHLYFYWYRQILGQKVEFLVSFYNNEISEKSEIFDDQFSVERPDGSNFTLKIRSTKLEDSAMYFCASSGSDRIYSNQPQHFGDGTRLSIL.

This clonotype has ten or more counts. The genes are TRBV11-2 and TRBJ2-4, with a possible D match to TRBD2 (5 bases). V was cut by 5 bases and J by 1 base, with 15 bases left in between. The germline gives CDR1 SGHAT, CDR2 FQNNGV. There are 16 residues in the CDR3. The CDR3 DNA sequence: TGTGCCAGCAGCCCACAACCCGGGGTCGCCAAAAACATTCAGTACTTC. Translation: CASSPQPGVAKNIQYF. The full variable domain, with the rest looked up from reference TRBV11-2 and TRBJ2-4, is EAGVAQSPRYKIIEKRQSVAFWCNPISGHATLYWYQQILGQGPKLLIQFQNNGVVDDSQLPKDRFSAERLKGVDSTLKIQPAKLEDSAVYLCASSPQPGVAKNIQYFGAGTRLSVL.

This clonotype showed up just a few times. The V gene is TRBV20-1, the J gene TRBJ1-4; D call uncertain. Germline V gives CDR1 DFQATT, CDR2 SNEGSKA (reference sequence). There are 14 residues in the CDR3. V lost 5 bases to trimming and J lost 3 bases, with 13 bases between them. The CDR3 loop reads CSAGPEYSNEKLFF. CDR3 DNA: TGCAGTGCTGGTCCTGAGTACTCTAATGAAAAACTGTTTTTT.

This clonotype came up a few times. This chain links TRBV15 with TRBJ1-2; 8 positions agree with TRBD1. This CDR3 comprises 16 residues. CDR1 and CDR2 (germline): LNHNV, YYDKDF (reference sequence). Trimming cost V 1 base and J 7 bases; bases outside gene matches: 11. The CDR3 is CATSRVGQDSLTGYTF. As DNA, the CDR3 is TGTGCCACCAGCAGAGTGGGACAGGATTCCTTGACTGGCTACACCTTC.

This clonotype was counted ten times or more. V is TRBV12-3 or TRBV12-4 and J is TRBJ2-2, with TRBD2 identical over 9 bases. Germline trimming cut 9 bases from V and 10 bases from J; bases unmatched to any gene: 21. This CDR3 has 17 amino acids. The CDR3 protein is CASRSGWTSVDHVELFF. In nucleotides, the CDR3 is TGTGCCAGTCGATCTGGCTGGACTAGCGTCGACCACGTGGAGCTGTTTTTT.

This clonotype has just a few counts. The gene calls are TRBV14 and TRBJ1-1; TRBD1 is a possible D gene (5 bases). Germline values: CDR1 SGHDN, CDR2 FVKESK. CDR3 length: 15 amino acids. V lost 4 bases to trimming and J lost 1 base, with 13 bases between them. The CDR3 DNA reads TGTGCCAGCAGCCGCCAGACAGCTAGGAACACTGAAGCTTTCTTT. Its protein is CASSRQTARNTEAFF.

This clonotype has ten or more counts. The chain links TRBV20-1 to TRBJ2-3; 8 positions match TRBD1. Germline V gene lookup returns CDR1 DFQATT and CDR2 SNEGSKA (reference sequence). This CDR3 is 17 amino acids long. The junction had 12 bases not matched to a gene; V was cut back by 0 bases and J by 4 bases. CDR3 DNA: TGCAGTGCTAGAGATGTTCAGGGGGCGACCCGCGCAGATACGCAGTATTTT. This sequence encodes CSARDVQGATRADTQYF.

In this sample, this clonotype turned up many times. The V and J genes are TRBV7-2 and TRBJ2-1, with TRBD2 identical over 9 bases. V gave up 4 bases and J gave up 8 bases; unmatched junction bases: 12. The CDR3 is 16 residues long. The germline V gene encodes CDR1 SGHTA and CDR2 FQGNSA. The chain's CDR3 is CASSYSGTSPGDEQFF. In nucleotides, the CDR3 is TGTGCCAGCAGCTACTCCGGGACTAGCCCAGGCGATGAGCAGTTCTTC. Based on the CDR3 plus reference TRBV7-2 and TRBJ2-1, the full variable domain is GAGVSQSPSNKVTEKGKDVELRCDPISGHTALYWYRQSLGQGLEFLIYFQGNSAPDKSGLPSDRFSAERTGGSVSTLTIQRTQQEDSAVYLCASSYSGTSPGDEQFFGPGTRLTVL.

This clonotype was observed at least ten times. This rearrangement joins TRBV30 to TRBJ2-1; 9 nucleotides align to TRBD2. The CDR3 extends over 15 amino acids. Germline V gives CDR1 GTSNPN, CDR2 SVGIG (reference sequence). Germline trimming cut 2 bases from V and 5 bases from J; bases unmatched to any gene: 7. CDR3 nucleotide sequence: TGTGCCTGGAGTACAGCTAGCGGGGCAAACAATGAGCAGTTCTTC. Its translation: CAWSTASGANNEQFF.

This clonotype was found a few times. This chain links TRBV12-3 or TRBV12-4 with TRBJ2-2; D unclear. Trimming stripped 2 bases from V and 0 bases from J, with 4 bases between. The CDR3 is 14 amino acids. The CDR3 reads CASSLQPNTGELFF. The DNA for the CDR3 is TGTGCCAGCAGTTTACAGCCGAACACCGGGGAGCTGTTTTTT.

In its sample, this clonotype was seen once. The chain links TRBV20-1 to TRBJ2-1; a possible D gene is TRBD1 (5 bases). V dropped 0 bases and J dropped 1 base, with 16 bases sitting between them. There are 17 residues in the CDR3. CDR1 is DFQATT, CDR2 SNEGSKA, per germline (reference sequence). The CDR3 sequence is CSARDCLSGKSYNEQFF. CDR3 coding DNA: TGCAGTGCTAGAGATTGTTTATCAGGGAAGTCCTACAATGAGCAGTTCTTC.

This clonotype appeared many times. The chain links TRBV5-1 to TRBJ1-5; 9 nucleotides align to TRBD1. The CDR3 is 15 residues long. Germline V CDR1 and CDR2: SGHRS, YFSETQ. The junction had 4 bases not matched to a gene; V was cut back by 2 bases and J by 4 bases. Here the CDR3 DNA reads TGCGCCAGCAGCTTCTCCGGACAGGGGAATCAGCCCCAGCATTTT. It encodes CASSFSGQGNQPQHF.

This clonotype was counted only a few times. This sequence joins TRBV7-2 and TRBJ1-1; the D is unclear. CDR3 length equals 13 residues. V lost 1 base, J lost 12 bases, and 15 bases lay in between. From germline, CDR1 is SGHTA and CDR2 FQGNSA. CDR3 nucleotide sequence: TGTGCCAGCAGCTTAGTGGACGGCAGAAATACTTTCTTT. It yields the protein CASSLVDGRNTFF.

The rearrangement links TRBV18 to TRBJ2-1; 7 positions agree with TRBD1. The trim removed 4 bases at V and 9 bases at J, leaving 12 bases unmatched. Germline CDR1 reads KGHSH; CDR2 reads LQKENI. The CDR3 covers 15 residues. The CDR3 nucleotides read TGTGCCAGCTCACGTCTAACTGGGACAGACGCTGAGCAGTTCTTC. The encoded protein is CASSRLTGTDAEQFF.

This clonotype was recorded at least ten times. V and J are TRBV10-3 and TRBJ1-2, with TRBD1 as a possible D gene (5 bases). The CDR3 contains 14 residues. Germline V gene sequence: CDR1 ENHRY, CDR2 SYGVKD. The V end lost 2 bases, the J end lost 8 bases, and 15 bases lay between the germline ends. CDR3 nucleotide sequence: TGTGCCATCAGTGAGCAGGTAGGGGCCGGCGGCTACACCTTC. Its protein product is CAISEQVGAGGYTF.

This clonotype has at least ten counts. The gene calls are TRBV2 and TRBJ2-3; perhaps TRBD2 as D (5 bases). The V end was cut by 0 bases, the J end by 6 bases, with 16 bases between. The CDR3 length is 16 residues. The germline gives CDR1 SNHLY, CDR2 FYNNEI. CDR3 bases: TGTGCCAGCAGTGAAGCTGGATCCCACGTAGCGGATACGCAGTATTTT. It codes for CASSEAGSHVADTQYF.

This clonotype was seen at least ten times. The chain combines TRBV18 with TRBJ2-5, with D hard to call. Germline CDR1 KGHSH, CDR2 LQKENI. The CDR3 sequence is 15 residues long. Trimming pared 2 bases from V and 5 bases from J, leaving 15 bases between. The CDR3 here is CASSPVQRPMETQYF. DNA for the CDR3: TGTGCCAGCTCACCAGTTCAGCGACCTATGGAGACCCAGTACTTC.